This entry is about one T cell receptor (beta chain). TCRdb's copy holds only in-frame clones and misses some; the assay was immunoSEQ multiplex PCR. The sample holds 70,000 or so clones, 65% to 85% seen once. Per germline, CDR1 MNHNS and CDR2 SASEGT. The CDR3 length is 15 residues. Trimming pared 0 bases from V and 6 bases from J, leaving 13 bases between. The data originate from a study of blood T cell repertoires in COVID-19. Sequencing used peripheral blood. The chain couples TRBV6-1 to TRBJ2-3; D possibly corresponds to TRBD2 (5 bases). The sequence was collected from a man aged 60-69 years with COVID-19, enrolled during active disease. CDR3 nucleotide sequence: TGTGCCAGCAGTGAAGCGAGCGGCTGGGCGGATACGCAGTATTTT. The encoded protein is CASSEASGWADTQYF.